This paragraph covers one T cell receptor (beta chain) sequence. This clonotype was counted many times. The target of this receptor is not known. No quality values exist for individual bases; no much larger clone is one base distant. The CDR3 goes from the cysteine to the phenylalanine over 12 residues. This entry keeps only the CDR3 DNA: 36 bases, framed from base 1. The junction carries 5 bases between V and J, which are trimmed by 5 bases and 3 bases respectively. Patients with uncontrolled infections, other autoimmune diseases, pregnancy or lactation were excluded. Diagnoses relied on clinical symptoms, serum thyroxine and TRAb, thyroid ultrasound and orbital computed tomography. Total RNA was extracted with Trizol reagent, and quality was checked on an Agilent 2100 Bioanalyzer. TCR beta CDR3 regions were amplified from RNA transcripts. The TCR CDR3 was subjected to a first round of RT-PCR using the HTBI primer set and the Qiagen OneStep RT-PCR kit. A second multiplex PCR round built the libraries, followed by size selection and purification. Paired-end sequencing of the libraries was performed with 100 bp reads on an Illumina HiSeq2000. As for the original processing: SOAPnuke was used to process the raw data, removing reads that contained adapters or uncalled bases, had a mean Phred below 15, or lacked an exact match to the constant primer or identifier. COPE v1.2.5 was used to merge high-quality paired reads, and clonotypes were defined as unique nucleotide sequences. Clonotypes were aligned to IMGT TRBV, TRBD and TRBJ reference segments using MiTCR v1.1. The analysis was restricted to V-J combinations with a frequency above 0.0001, which together covered roughly 99% of the repertoires. The TCS score was defined as F50 (clonal expansion) divided by E x V (chaos), with BLOSUM62-based TCRdist calculated between CDR3 peptides within each V-J. Welch's t-statistics and random forest reduced roughly 500 V-J features to 10 to 15, which were used in a naive Bayes classifier (R e1071). The similarity between thyroid and blood repertoires was quantified using the Morisita-Horn index. TCRdb trimmed public reads at Q25 via fastp, called clones via MiXCR and kept in-frame beta chains. Rows merge per CDR3 protein into single entries with the most common DNA and genes. The V and J calls come from TCRdb's annotation, not from the publication. This sample has 500,000 to 600,000 distinct CDR3 sequences in its table, and approximately 44% of those were observed once. 15% to 20% of the sample goes to the ten largest clones.

This record comes from a study of T cells in Graves' hyperthyroidism and ophthalmopathy (dated by TCRdb to about 2019). For the wider study: A discovery cohort of approximately 100 patients, approximately 45 with Graves' ophthalmopathy and about 58 with stable Graves' hyperthyroidism, was used to find distinguishing TCR V-J signatures. Prospective prediction of ophthalmopathy was tested in an independent validation cohort consisting of fewer than 20 hyperthyroidism patients and some 16 patients who later progressed to ophthalmopathy. The approximately 100 discovery patients were randomly split 7:3 into training and test sets. In addition, the study compared T-cell repertoires in thyroid tissue and in blood from roughly 6 Graves' hyperthyroidism patients. Once sampling was done, hyperthyroidism patients were given methimazole at a starting dose of 30 mg daily, whereas ophthalmopathy patients were given high-dose intravenous methylprednisolone. TCR Vbeta CDR3 sequencing of 130 to 150 peripheral blood samples (under 45 ophthalmopathy, about 75 hyperthyroidism and approximately 17 progressor patients) is reported in the paper.

On the study overall, not on this receptor specifically: Most expanded thyroid clonotypes (frequency above 0.001) were also found in blood, which suggests that blood repertoires may mirror thyroid immune responses. No statistical method was used to fix the sample size in advance, and group allocation was not hidden from the investigators. Ophthalmopathy was separated from stable hyperthyroidism by a 13 V-J signature model, with around 90% sensitivity and about 81% specificity obtained in cross-validation and 80%/75% obtained in testing. In validation, the model predicted progression to ophthalmopathy a median of around 6.5 months before onset, with approximately 68% sensitivity and roughly 73% specificity.

This clonotype was sampled from an adult woman with Graves' disease, either hyperthyroidism or ophthalmopathy (not recorded which). Sequenced input: peripheral blood or thyroid tissue (not recorded which). The V and J genes are TRBV12-3 or TRBV12-4 and TRBJ1-3; a confident D gene designation cannot be given. Here the CDR3 is given as CASSPLGNTIYF. The sequence in DNA is TGTGCCAGCAGTCCCCTTGGAAACACCATATATTTT.